The T cell receptor (beta chain) described here comes from a study of T-cell reconstitution after alpha-beta-depleted transplantation in children. The TCRbeta library was prepared with unique molecular identifiers. TCRdb reanalysed the PCR reads using MiXCR and keeps one entry per CDR3 protein. The table shows 500,000 or so distinct CDR3 sequences, with around a third occurring only once. This CDR3 is 14 amino acids long. V was pared by 4 bases and J by 9 bases, with 15 bases between. The germline V gene has CDR1 SGHAT and CDR2 FQNNGV. The chain uses TRBV11-2 and TRBJ1-4; tentative D call: TRBD1 (5 bases). The sequencing here drew on PBMCs from the stem cell graft donor, taken from the stem cell graft. The origin of this receptor is a human donor who donated a stem cell graft to a child with aplastic anemia. The CDR3 is CASSSLPGGKKLFF. CDR3 DNA sequence: TGTGCCAGCAGCTCTTTACCGGGGGGTAAAAAACTGTTTTTT. Drawing the rest from reference TRBV11-2 and TRBJ1-4, the complete variable domain is EAGVAQSPRYKIIEKRQSVAFWCNPISGHATLYWYQQILGQGPKLLIQFQNNGVVDDSQLPKDRFSAERLKGVDSTLKIQPAKLEDSAVYLCASSSLPGGKKLFFGSGTQLSVL.